This T cell receptor (beta chain) was captured in a study of control samples from healthy donors and cancer patients. The table came from immunoSEQ multiplex PCR; TCRdb's copy has only in-frame clones and leaves some out. The table records approximately 140,000 clones, 91% of them present only once. The receptor was isolated from a man aged 18 to 30 in good health. Input material: blood.

CDR3 nucleotides: TGTGCCAGCAGTTTATTCCTAACCCCGACTAGCGGGGGACTCACAGATACGCAGTATTTT. Its protein product is CASSLFLTPTSGGLTDTQYF. The genes are TRBV28 and TRBJ2-3, with TRBD2 identical over 12 bases. The CDR3 is 20 residues long. CDR1 is MDHEN and CDR2 is SYDVKM in the germline V gene. V lost 1 base, J lost 2 bases, and 13 bases stayed unmatched.